The 22 T cell receptor beta chains below all came from one sample that was sequenced in a study of neurological immune-mediated disorders. One entry per CDR3 protein results from TCRdb running MiXCR on the 5' RACE reads. The sample holds almost 85,000 distinct CDR3 sequences, approximately 2.4% seen once. The specimen sequenced was PBMCs. The source is a woman aged 25-40 years with multiple sclerosis.

The CDR3 loop is CASDLPTAATIYF. CDR3 in DNA: TGTGCCAGCGACCTTCCGACAGCAGCCACCATATATTTT. The chain combines TRBV12-3 or TRBV12-4 with TRBJ1-3; TRBD1 is a possible D gene (5 bases). V was clipped by 8 bases and J by 9 bases, with 17 bases between them. CDR3 length: 13 residues.

This clonotype appeared many times. This sequence joins TRBV12-3 or TRBV12-4 and TRBJ2-2; tentatively, D is TRBD1 (5 bases). CDR3 length equals 13 residues. Trimming took off 6 bases at V and 5 bases at J, with 10 bases between the two ends. The chain's CDR3 is CASRGQPTGELFF. CDR3 coding DNA: TGTGCCAGCAGAGGACAACCTACCGGGGAGCTGTTTTTT.

This clonotype was picked up many times. The chain uses TRBV3-1 and TRBJ2-5; possibly TRBD1 for D (5 bases). Deletions cut 4 bases from V and 4 bases from J, with 10 bases between. Per the germline V gene, CDR1 is LGHDT and CDR2 is YNNKEL (reference sequence). The CDR3 is 13 amino acids. This CDR3 reads CASSLWQGETQYF. The CDR3 nucleotides are TGTGCCAGCAGCCTCTGGCAGGGAGAGACCCAGTACTTC.

At least ten counts were recorded for this clonotype. This chain links TRBV5-1 with TRBJ2-7, with D unclear. Germline CDR1 and CDR2: SGHRS and YFSETQ. The V end lost 1 base, the J end lost 2 bases, and 10 bases lay between the germline ends. This CDR3 contains 14 residues. CDR3 nucleotides: TGCGCCAGCAGCTTGATGACGGCCCCCTACGAGCAGTACTTC. Protein sequence: CASSLMTAPYEQYF.

This clonotype was recorded at least ten times. This chain uses TRBV20-1 with TRBJ2-7; possible D gene TRBD2, 6 bases. Germline V gives CDR1 DFQATT, CDR2 SNEGSKA (reference sequence). Trimming left V 6 bases short and J 1 base short, with 16 bases between. The CDR3 has 14 amino acids. CDR3 protein: CSARPHSGSYEQYF. DNA for the CDR3: TGCAGTGCCCGCCCCCATAGCGGTTCCTACGAGCAGTACTTC.

This clonotype was recorded many times. The chain joins TRBV15 to TRBJ2-7, with 12 bases identical to TRBD2. Unmatched junction bases numbered 8, after V lost 5 bases and J lost 6 bases. CDR1 and CDR2 (germline): LNHNV, YYDKDF (reference sequence). The CDR3 has 15 residues. CDR3 nucleotides: TGTGCCACCAGCCGAACGACTAGCGGGAGTATCGAGCAGTACTTC. It translates to CATSRTTSGSIEQYF.

This clonotype has a count of ten or more. The chain couples TRBV7-8 to TRBJ1-1; D call uncertain. The CDR3 totals 13 residues. V was trimmed by 5 bases and J by 0 bases, leaving 7 bases between them. The germline gives CDR1 SGHVS, CDR2 FQNEAQ. The CDR3 DNA reads TGTGCCAGCAGCATCCGAATGAACACTGAAGCTTTCTTT. Translated, it gives CASSIRMNTEAFF. The whole variable domain, filled in from reference TRBV7-8 and TRBJ1-1, reads GAGVSQSPRYKVAKRGQDVALRCDPISGHVSLFWYQQALGQGPEFLTYFQNEAQLDKSGLPSDRFFAERPEGSVSTLKIQRTQQEDSAVYLCASSIRMNTEAFFGQGTRLTVV.

The sample holds many counts of this clonotype. The chain carries TRBV20-1 and TRBJ2-1, with TRBD2 as a possible D gene (6 bases). The germline V gene has CDR1 DFQATT and CDR2 SNEGSKA (reference sequence). This CDR3 spans 13 amino acids. Trimming left V 3 bases short and J 1 base short, with 7 bases between. The CDR3 bases are TGCAGTGCTAGCGGGAGTTCCTACAATGAGCAGTTCTTC. It translates to CSASGSSYNEQFF.

The genes are TRBV29-1 and TRBJ2-1, with D possibly matching TRBD1 (6 bases). This CDR3 has 15 residues. Trimming took off 7 bases at V and 3 bases at J, with 19 bases between the two ends. Germline V lookup: CDR1 SQVTM, CDR2 ANQGSEA. The CDR3 is CSGTHTGKGYNEQFF. The CDR3 region has the DNA TGCAGCGGCACCCACACAGGGAAGGGCTACAATGAGCAGTTCTTC.

This clonotype was counted at least ten times. The chain employs TRBV10-3 and TRBJ2-7, with 10 positions matching TRBD2. Trimming removed 4 bases from V and 2 bases from J; junction bases left unmatched: 2. This CDR3 has 14 amino acids. Germline assignment: CDR1 ENHRY and CDR2 SYGVKD. The CDR3 DNA reads TGTGCCATCAGTGGAGCGGGAGGGCCCTACGAGCAGTACTTC. Protein sequence: CAISGAGGPYEQYF.

Many counts were recorded for this clonotype. This chain connects TRBV7-2 to TRBJ2-1; D is tentatively TRBD1 or TRBD2 (5 bases each). This CDR3 comprises 15 residues. V lost 5 bases to trimming and J lost 5 bases, with 16 bases between them. Germline loops: CDR1 SGHTA, CDR2 FQGNSA. CDR3 in DNA: TGTGCCAGCAGCCGAGACGGGACGATCAACAATGAGCAGTTCTTC. Translating it yields CASSRDGTINNEQFF.

Ten or more counts support this clonotype. The chain carries TRBV20-1 and TRBJ2-1, with D possibly matching TRBD1 (6 bases). The CDR3 is 13 residues long. V lost 5 bases and J 2 bases, leaving 10 bases between the germline ends. Per the germline V gene, CDR1 is DFQATT and CDR2 is SNEGSKA (reference sequence). The CDR3 sequence is CSASRGTYNEQFF. In DNA, the CDR3 is TGCAGTGCTTCCAGGGGTACCTACAATGAGCAGTTCTTC.

This clonotype was seen ten or more times. The rearrangement uses TRBV7-2 and TRBJ1-2; TRBD1 is a possible D gene (5 bases). V lost 5 bases and J 0 bases, leaving 10 bases between the germline ends. This CDR3 spans 14 amino acids. Germline lookup yields CDR1 SGHTA and CDR2 FQGNSA. CDR3 region: CASSIDRANYGYTF. CDR3 DNA sequence: TGTGCCAGCAGCATCGACAGAGCTAACTATGGCTACACCTTC.

The sample holds a few counts of this clonotype. It may be a read error: a sequence one base away is much more abundant. The CDR3 does not end in the conserved phenylalanine or tryptophan, so this is likely a read error. The chain couples TRBV27 to TRBJ1-2; 7 positions match TRBD1. The germline V gene has CDR1 MNHEY and CDR2 SMNVEV (reference sequence). V was clipped by 1 base and J by 0 bases; unmatched bases: 5. The CDR3 totals 16 residues. The chain's CDR3 is CASSLYVGGSNYGYTC. CDR3 in DNA: TGTGCCAGCAGTTTATATGTAGGGGGCTCTAACTATGGCTACACCTGC.

This clonotype came up many times. The chain has TRBV4-1 and TRBJ2-7; maybe TRBD1 (6 bases). This CDR3 comprises 17 residues. The V end was cut by 0 bases, the J end by 0 bases, with 15 bases between. Germline assignment: CDR1 MGHRA and CDR2 YSYEKL. DNA of the CDR3: TGCGCCAGCAGCCAAGAAGAACAGGGCTTCAGCTCCTACGAGCAGTACTTC. Translation: CASSQEEQGFSSYEQYF.

This clonotype was recorded at least ten times. The chain combines TRBV7-2 with TRBJ1-5; D uncertain. The CDR3 sequence is 13 residues long. Per the germline V gene, CDR1 is SGHTA and CDR2 is FQGNSA. V shed 0 bases and J shed 6 bases, with 6 bases lying between them. CDR3 sequence reads: CASSLASGQPQHF. CDR3 DNA: TGTGCCAGCAGCTTAGCATCCGGTCAGCCCCAGCATTTT. The full variable domain, with the rest looked up from reference TRBV7-2 and TRBJ1-5, is GAGVSQSPSNKVTEKGKDVELRCDPISGHTALYWYRQSLGQGLEFLIYFQGNSAPDKSGLPSDRFSAERTGGSVSTLTIQRTQQEDSAVYLCASSLASGQPQHFGDGTRLSIL.

There are many counts of this clonotype. The chain employs TRBV5-6 and TRBJ2-7; D not resolved. Germline V lookup: CDR1 SGHDT, CDR2 YYEEEE. V gave up 5 bases and J gave up 7 bases, with 10 bases separating them. The CDR3 is made up of 11 amino acids. CDR3 residues: CASRLRSEQYF. In nucleotides, the CDR3 is TGTGCCAGCAGACTTAGAAGTGAGCAGTACTTC.

This clonotype was seen at least ten times. The V gene is TRBV5-5, the J gene TRBJ1-1; TRBD1 is a possible D gene (5 bases). Trimming removed 1 base from V and 4 bases from J, with 14 bases in between. This CDR3 spans 15 amino acids. Germline V gene sequence: CDR1 SGHKS, CDR2 YYEKEE (reference sequence). The CDR3 DNA sequence: TGTGCCAGCAGCTTGAAGCTGGGGCAAAGCACTGAAGCTTTCTTT. This translates into CASSLKLGQSTEAFF.

This clonotype came up many times. The chain is built from TRBV19 and TRBJ2-7, with 8 bases lining up with TRBD1. The CDR3 covers 14 residues. Losses at the gene ends were 5 bases for V and 10 bases for J; bases not matched to a gene: 13. Germline V gene data show CDR1 as LNHDA and CDR2 as SQIVND (reference sequence). The CDR3 bases are TGTGCCAGTAGTGTTCCGGACAGGGATCTACCCCAGTACTTC. It codes for CASSVPDRDLPQYF. Filled out from reference TRBV19 and TRBJ2-7, the complete variable domain reads DGGITQSPKYLFRKEGQNVTLSCEQNLNHDAMYWYRQDPGQGLRLIYYSQIVNDFQKGDIAEGYSVSREKKESFPLTVTSAQKNPTAFYLCASSVPDRDLPQYFGPGTRLTVT.

This clonotype was recorded many times. This chain uses TRBV29-1 with TRBJ2-7; a weak D match, TRBD2 (6 bases). There are 11 residues in the CDR3. V dropped 4 bases and J dropped 5 bases, with 9 bases sitting between them. Germline V gene lookup returns CDR1 SQVTM and CDR2 ANQGSEA. CDR3 residues: CSVGAGNEQYF. For the CDR3, the DNA is TGCAGCGTTGGCGCGGGGAACGAGCAGTACTTC.

This clonotype showed up many times. This rearrangement joins TRBV3-1 to TRBJ2-1; the match to TRBD1 covers 7 bases. In germline, CDR1 is LGHDT, CDR2 YNNKEL (reference sequence). CDR3 size: 13 residues. The V gene end was trimmed by 4 bases and the J gene end by 8 bases; junction bases not matched to a gene: 5. CDR3 sequence: CASSLIQGHEQFF. The CDR3, as DNA: TGTGCCAGCAGCCTAATACAGGGGCATGAGCAGTTCTTC.

This clonotype was detected many times. The V and J genes are TRBV5-1 and TRBJ1-2; D is undetermined. The CDR3 covers 14 residues. Deletions cut 4 bases from V and 3 bases from J, with 13 bases between. CDR1 SGHRS and CDR2 YFSETQ come from the germline V gene. The CDR3 sequence is CASSPRQLDYGYTF. In DNA form, the CDR3 reads TGCGCCAGCAGCCCCAGGCAGCTCGACTATGGCTACACCTTC.